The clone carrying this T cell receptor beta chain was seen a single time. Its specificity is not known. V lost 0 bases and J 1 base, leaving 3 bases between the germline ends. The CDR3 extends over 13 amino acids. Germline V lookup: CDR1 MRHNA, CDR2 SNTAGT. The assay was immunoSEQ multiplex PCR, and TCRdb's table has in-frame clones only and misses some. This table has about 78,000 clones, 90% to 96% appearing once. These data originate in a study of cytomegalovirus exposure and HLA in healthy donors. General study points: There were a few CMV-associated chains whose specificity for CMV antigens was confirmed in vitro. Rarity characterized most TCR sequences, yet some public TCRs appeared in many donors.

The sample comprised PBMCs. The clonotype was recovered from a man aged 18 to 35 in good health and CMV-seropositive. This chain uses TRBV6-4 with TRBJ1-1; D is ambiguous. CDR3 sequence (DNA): TGTGCCAGCAGTGACTCGCGGAACACTGAAGCTTTCTTT. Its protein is CASSDSRNTEAFF.